These 13 T cell receptor beta chains were all obtained from the same sample, sequenced in a study of blood T cell repertoires in COVID-19. TCRdb keeps only in-frame clones here, not all; method: immunoSEQ multiplex PCR. The table records about 400,000 clones, 88% of them present only once. The sample consisted of PBMCs or T cells enriched from blood (not recorded which). Source of these receptors: a woman between 40 and 55 years old with acute COVID-19.

This clone has a handful of counts. This sequence joins TRBV29-1 and TRBJ1-2; 7 nucleotides agree with TRBD1. Germline values: CDR1 SQVTM, CDR2 ANQGSEA. The CDR3 has 11 residues. V lost 7 bases to trimming and J lost 12 bases; unmatched junction nucleotides: 11. For the CDR3, the DNA is TGCAGCGGCCGGGACAGTGAGTTTCACACCTTC. Translated: CSGRDSEFHTF.

The chain joins TRBV10-3 to TRBJ2-3; TRBD2 agrees at 10 bases. V shed 0 bases and J 4 bases; nucleotides not matched to a gene: 10. CDR3 length equals 18 residues. Germline V lookup: CDR1 ENHRY, CDR2 SYGVKD. CDR3 DNA sequence: TGTGCCATCAGTGAGTCGAAATGGGGTGGACTAGCGGCAGATACGCAGTATTTT. Its protein is CAISESKWGGLAADTQYF.

V gene TRBV7-2 combines with J gene TRBJ2-1; 12 bases map to TRBD2. The length of the CDR3 is 15 residues. The V gene end was trimmed by 3 bases and the J gene end by 9 bases; junction bases not matched to a gene: 6. Germline lookup yields CDR1 SGHTA and CDR2 FQGNSA. The CDR3 DNA reads as TGTGCCAGCAGCTTCAGTCTAGCGGGGGGGCTTGAGCAGTTCTTC. Translated: CASSFSLAGGLEQFF.

V and J are TRBV19 and TRBJ2-7, with 7 bases lining up with TRBD1. This CDR3 has 15 residues. The J segment lost 0 bases and the V segment lost 2 bases, leaving 4 bases of the junction unmatched. The germline V gene has CDR1 LNHDA and CDR2 SQIVND (reference sequence). CDR3 DNA: TGTGCCAGTAGTATATTGGGGACAGACTCCTACGAGCAGTACTTC. Protein: CASSILGTDSYEQYF.

The chain links TRBV9 to TRBJ2-7, with 7 positions matching TRBD2. Germline V CDR1 and CDR2: SGDLS, YYNGEE. This CDR3 comprises 14 residues. V lost 4 bases and J lost 6; bases outside the gene matches: 10. CDR3 loop: CASSLGTNLGEQYF. The CDR3 DNA sequence: TGTGCCAGCAGCCTCGGGACTAACCTAGGCGAGCAGTACTTC.

Points on this clone: The junction differs from germline at one of its ends, possibly a read error. This chain joins TRBV11-2 and TRBJ1-4, with 11 bases lining up with TRBD1. The CDR3 extends over 13 amino acids. Germline V gene sequence: CDR1 SGHAT, CDR2 FQNNGV. The CDR3 nucleotides are TGTGCCAGCGGACAGGGGGCGAATGAGAAACTGTTTTTT. Translating it yields CASGQGANEKLFF.

This sequence joins TRBV14 and TRBJ2-1; 10 bases map to TRBD2. With V trimmed by 4 bases and J by 1 base, 4 bases remained unmatched. CDR1 and CDR2 from the germline V gene are SGHDN and FVKESK. The CDR3 is 16 amino acids. As DNA, the CDR3 is TGTGCCAGCAGCCCTTTAGCGGGGGGTTCCTACAATGAGCAGTTCTTC. As protein: CASSPLAGGSYNEQFF.

This clone appeared a single time. The gene calls are TRBV13 and TRBJ2-4, with 7 bases that match TRBD1. In germline, CDR1 is PRHDT, CDR2 FYEKMQ (reference sequence). The V and J ends lost 5 bases and 0 bases, in that order; junction bases with no gene match: 10. The CDR3 extends over 17 amino acids. CDR3 sequence: CASSARDRGLAKNIQYF. CDR3 DNA: TGTGCCAGCAGCGCCCGGGACAGAGGACTAGCCAAAAACATTCAGTACTTC.

On this clone: One end of the junction is discordant with germline, which a read error may explain. The J gene is TRBJ1-4, the V gene TRBV10-3; D gene ambiguous. The germline CDR1 and CDR2 sequences are ENHRY and SYGVKD. The CDR3 has 13 residues. CDR3 sequence reads: CAISESTKEKLFF. The CDR3 nucleotides are TGTGCCATCAGTGAGTCTACTAAAGAAAAACTGTTTTTT.

This clone was counted between two and nine times. The gene calls are TRBV2 and TRBJ1-6; 11 nucleotides align to TRBD1. Germline trimming cut 5 bases from V and 4 bases from J; bases unmatched to any gene: 10. Per the germline V gene, CDR1 is SNHLY and CDR2 is FYNNEI. The CDR3 loop spans 18 amino acids. CDR3 in DNA: TGTGCCAGCAGTACGGACAGGGGGCGTTCAAAGTATAATTCACCCCTCCACTTT. It specifies CASSTDRGRSKYNSPLHF.

This clone appeared once. The CDR3 DNA is TGTGCCAGTAGTCTACAGGGGGCAGGAACCTATGGCTACACCTTC. Translation: CASSLQGAGTYGYTF. V and J are TRBV19 and TRBJ1-2; 9 positions agree with TRBD1. V lost 5 bases to trimming and J lost 4 bases; unmatched junction nucleotides: 8. The germline gives CDR1 LNHDA, CDR2 SQIVND (reference sequence). The CDR3 loop spans 15 amino acids.

CDR3 bases: TGTGCCAGTAGTCAGGGACAGAATCAGCCCCAGCATTTT. Translation gives CASSQGQNQPQHF. The V call is TRBV19, the J call TRBJ1-5; 7 nucleotides match TRBD1. The germline V gene has CDR1 LNHDA and CDR2 SQIVND (reference sequence). J was trimmed by 4 bases and V by 5 bases; bases with no gene match: 2. The CDR3 extends over 13 amino acids.

This chain connects TRBV5-1 to TRBJ2-5, with D perhaps TRBD2 (7 bases). Germline values: CDR1 SGHRS, CDR2 YFSETQ. The CDR3 extends over 15 amino acids. Trimming took 4 bases from V and 5 from J, leaving 18 bases between them. The CDR3 region has the DNA TGCGCCAGCAGCGTAAGCCGGGGGGCCGGGGAGACCCAGTACTTC. Residues: CASSVSRGAGETQYF.